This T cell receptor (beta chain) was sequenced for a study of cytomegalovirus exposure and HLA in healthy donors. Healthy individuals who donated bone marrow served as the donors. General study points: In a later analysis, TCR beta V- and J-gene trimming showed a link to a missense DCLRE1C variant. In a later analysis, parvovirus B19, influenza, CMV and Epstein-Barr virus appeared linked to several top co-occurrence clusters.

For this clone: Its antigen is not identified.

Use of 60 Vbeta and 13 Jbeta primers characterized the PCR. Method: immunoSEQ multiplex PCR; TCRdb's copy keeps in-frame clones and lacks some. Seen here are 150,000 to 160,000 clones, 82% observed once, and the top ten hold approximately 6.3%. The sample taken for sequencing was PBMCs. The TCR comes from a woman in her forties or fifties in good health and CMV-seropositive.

The CDR3 loop reads CASSYSGGNEQYF. In DNA form, the CDR3 reads TGTGCCAGCAGTTACTCGGGAGGGAACGAGCAGTACTTC. This chain joins TRBV6-6 and TRBJ2-7, with 7 bases aligning to TRBD2. CDR1 MNHNY and CDR2 SVGAGI come from the germline V gene (reference sequence). With 0 bases clipped from V and 5 bases from J, the junction kept 1 base outside the gene matches. The CDR3 length is 13 residues.